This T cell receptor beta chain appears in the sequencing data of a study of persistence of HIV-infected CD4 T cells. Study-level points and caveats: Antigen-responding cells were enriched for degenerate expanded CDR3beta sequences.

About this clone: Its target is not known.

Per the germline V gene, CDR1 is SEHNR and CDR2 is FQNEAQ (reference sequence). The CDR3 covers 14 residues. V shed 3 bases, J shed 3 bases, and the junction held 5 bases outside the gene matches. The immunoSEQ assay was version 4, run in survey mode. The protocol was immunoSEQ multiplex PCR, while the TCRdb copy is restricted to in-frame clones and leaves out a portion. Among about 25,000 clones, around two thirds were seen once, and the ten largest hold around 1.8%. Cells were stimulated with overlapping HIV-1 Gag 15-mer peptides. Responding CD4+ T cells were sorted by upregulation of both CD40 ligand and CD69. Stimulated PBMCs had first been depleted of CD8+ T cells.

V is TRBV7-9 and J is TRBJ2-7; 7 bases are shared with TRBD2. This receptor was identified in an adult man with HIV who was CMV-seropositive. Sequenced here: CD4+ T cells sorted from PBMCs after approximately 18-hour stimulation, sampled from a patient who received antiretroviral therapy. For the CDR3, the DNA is TGTGCCAGCAGCTTGGGCGGACTAGACTACGAGCAGTACTTC. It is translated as CASSLGGLDYEQYF.